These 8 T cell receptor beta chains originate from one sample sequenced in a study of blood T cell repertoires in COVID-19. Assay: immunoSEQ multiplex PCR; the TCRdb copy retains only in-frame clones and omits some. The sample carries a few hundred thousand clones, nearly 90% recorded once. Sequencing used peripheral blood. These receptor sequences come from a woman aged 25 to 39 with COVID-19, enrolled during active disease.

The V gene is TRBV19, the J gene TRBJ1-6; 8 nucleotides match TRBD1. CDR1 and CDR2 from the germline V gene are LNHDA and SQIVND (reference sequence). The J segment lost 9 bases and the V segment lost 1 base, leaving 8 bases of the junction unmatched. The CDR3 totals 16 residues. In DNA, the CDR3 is TGTGCCAGTAGTATAGGAGGCAGGGGGCTGGGTTCACCCCTCCACTTT. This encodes CASSIGGRGLGSPLHF.

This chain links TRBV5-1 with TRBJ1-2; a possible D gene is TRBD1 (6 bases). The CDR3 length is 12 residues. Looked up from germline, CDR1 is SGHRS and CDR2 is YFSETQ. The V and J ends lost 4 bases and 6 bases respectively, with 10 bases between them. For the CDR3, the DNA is TGCGCCAGCAGCGAGGACAGTAATGGCTACACCTTC. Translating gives CASSEDSNGYTF.

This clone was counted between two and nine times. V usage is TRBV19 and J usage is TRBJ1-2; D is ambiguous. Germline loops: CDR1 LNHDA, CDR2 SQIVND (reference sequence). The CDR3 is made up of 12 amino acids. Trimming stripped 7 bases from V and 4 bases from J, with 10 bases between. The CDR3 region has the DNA TGTGCCAGTACCCCTAGTAGCTATGGCTACACCTTC. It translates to CASTPSSYGYTF.

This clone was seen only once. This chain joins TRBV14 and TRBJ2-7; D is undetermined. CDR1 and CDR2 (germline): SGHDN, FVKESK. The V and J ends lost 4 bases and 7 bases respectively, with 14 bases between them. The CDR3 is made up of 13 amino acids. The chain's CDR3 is CASSPGRWAEQYF. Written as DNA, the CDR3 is TGTGCCAGCAGCCCTGGCCGGTGGGCAGAGCAGTACTTC.

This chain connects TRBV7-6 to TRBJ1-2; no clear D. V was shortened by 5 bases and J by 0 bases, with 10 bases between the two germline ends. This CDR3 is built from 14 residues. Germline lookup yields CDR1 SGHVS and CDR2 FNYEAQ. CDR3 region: CASSPGGANYGYTF. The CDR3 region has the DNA TGTGCCAGCAGCCCGGGCGGGGCTAACTATGGCTACACCTTC.

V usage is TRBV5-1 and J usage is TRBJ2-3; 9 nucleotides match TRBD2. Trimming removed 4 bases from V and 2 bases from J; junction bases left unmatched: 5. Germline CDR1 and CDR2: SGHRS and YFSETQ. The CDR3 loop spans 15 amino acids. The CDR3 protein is CASSRVAGDTDTQYF. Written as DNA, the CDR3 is TGCGCCAGCAGCAGGGTAGCGGGAGACACAGATACGCAGTATTTT.

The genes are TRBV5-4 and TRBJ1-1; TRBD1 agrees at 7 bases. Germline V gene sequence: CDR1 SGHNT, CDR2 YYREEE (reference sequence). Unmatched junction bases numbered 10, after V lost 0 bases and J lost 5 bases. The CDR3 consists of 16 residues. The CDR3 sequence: CASSLGGAGGETEAFF. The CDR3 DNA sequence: TGTGCCAGCAGCTTGGGCGGCGCAGGGGGTGAAACTGAAGCTTTCTTT.

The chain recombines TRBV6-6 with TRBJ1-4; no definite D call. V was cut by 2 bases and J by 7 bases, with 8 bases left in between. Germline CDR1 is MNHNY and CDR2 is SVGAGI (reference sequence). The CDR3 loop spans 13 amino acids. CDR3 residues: CASSYVGAEKLFF. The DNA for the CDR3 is TGTGCCAGCAGTTACGTGGGCGCTGAAAAACTGTTTTTT.